This T cell receptor (beta chain) was identified in a study of T cell repertoires in cytomegalovirus infection (dated by TCRdb to about 2019). With regard to the full study: Donor HLA type was relevant to the analysis, as public TCR beta signatures indicated carriage of CMV infection together with the matching HLA type. Results and caveats for the whole study, not just this receptor: Carriers of CMV infection plus the relevant HLA type were discriminated by the cumulative frequency of public TCR beta family members in the study cohort and in an independent roughly 320-donor cohort. The ex vivo response was dominated by HLA-C-restricted CMV-specific TCR beta clonotypes, and the single most frequent clonotype in two of eight donors was supplied by these HLA-C-restricted clonotypes.

This clonotype has a count of ten or more. The target of this receptor is not known. No quality values exist for individual bases; no much larger clone is one base distant. A distance of 9 bases separates the germline ends of V and J, which lose 1 base and 8 bases respectively. From the germline V gene, CDR1 is SGHVS and CDR2 is FQNEAQ. Including the terminal cysteine and phenylalanine, the CDR3 comprises 13 residues. Just CDR3 DNA is preserved here, 39 bases in frame from base 1. The data were produced on an Illumina HiSeq 1500. TCRdb reran the public reads through fastp at Q25 and MiXCR, keeping productive beta chains. For every CDR3 protein sequence, its rows merge into one entry that carries the most common genes and DNA. Here the sample has approximately 260,000 distinct CDR3 sequences; approximately 15% occur a single time. Jointly, the top ten make up about 45% of the sample.

This TCR was sampled from a human donor in good health (CMV status not recorded). Some clones in this sample may be carry-over from other donors' samples. The sequence is built from TRBV7-8 and TRBJ2-1; the D gene is possibly TRBD1 or TRBD2, with 5 bases matching each. Sample: CD8+ T cells from PBMCs. The bases read TGTGCCAGCAGCTTAGGCAGGGAGTATGAGCAGTTCTTC. Translation gives CASSLGREYEQFF.